These 4 T cell receptor beta chains were sequenced from one sample in a study of T cell responses to AZD1222 COVID-19 vaccine. Libraries were prepared by immunoSEQ multiplex PCR; TCRdb keeps only in-frame clonotypes and omits some of them. The sample lists under 140,000 clones; around 90% were seen once. Specimen: peripheral blood, collected on day 0 of AZD1222 vaccination. The receptors come from an adult in good health.

This chain connects TRBV28 to TRBJ1-2; D remains ambiguous. CDR3 size: 15 residues. Germline V lookup: CDR1 MDHEN, CDR2 SYDVKM. Trimming took 7 bases from V and 2 from J, leaving 17 bases between them. The CDR3 nucleotides are TGTGCCAGCAACCCAAGGAGCACGGGGAACTATGGCTACACCTTC. Encoded protein: CASNPRSTGNYGYTF.

The chain joins TRBV10-3 to TRBJ1-4, with TRBD1 identical over 7 bases. J was trimmed by 7 bases and V by 0 bases; bases with no gene match: 11. Germline V lookup: CDR1 ENHRY, CDR2 SYGVKD. The CDR3 sequence is 17 residues long. DNA of the CDR3: TGTGCCATCAGTGAGTCGATTGCCCGGGACAGTCCTGAAAAACTGTTTTTT. It encodes CAISESIARDSPEKLFF.

CDR3 nucleotides: TGTGCCAGCACCGATAGCCGGGACAGGGTTATCTACGAGCAGTACTTC. This sequence encodes CASTDSRDRVIYEQYF. The V call is TRBV7-9, the J call TRBJ2-7, with 9 bases lining up with TRBD1. V lost 7 bases, J lost 3 bases, and 13 bases stayed unmatched. The CDR3 consists of 16 residues. Germline values: CDR1 SEHNR, CDR2 FQNEAQ (reference sequence).

The gene calls are TRBV29-1 and TRBJ2-1, with 10 bases lining up with TRBD2. Germline V gene data show CDR1 as SQVTM and CDR2 as ANQGSEA. The CDR3 covers 17 residues. The V segment lost 5 bases and the J segment 2 bases; nucleotides outside the gene matches: 12. Here the CDR3 DNA reads TGCAGCGTTCGGCGGGTGCTAGCGGGAGTAACCTACAATGAGCAGTTCTTC. Protein sequence: CSVRRVLAGVTYNEQFF.